This TCR beta chain is from a study of blood T cell repertoires in COVID-19. Study-wide background: Samples came from the United States, Italy and Spain, spanning acute and convalescent COVID-19. Sources were T cells, B-cell-depleted T cells, or PBMCs; the material itself was cDNA or gDNA.

After removal of 2 bases from V and 5 bases from J, the junction contained 11 bases not matched to a gene. Germline lookup yields CDR1 MGHRA and CDR2 YSYEKL. The CDR3 loop spans 19 amino acids. Per the authors' pipeline: How many nucleated cells were present was estimated from reference gene primer amplification. Profiled with immunoSEQ multiplex PCR; TCRdb holds only in-frame clones, not every one. The D gene and trimming were derived from the DNA, and the V and J assignments and clone size from that table. The data hold 140,000 or so clones, with roughly 85% observed a single time. This sequence joins TRBV4-1 and TRBJ2-1; TRBD2 agrees at 14 bases. The sample was peripheral blood. The receptor's source is a man aged 50 to 59 with acute or convalescent COVID-19. In DNA form, the CDR3 reads TGCGCCAGCAGCCAAATCGGACTAGCGGGGGGCCGGCCAAACAATGAGCAGTTCTTC. Translated, it gives CASSQIGLAGGRPNNEQFF.